The 14 T cell receptor beta chains below come from one sample, sequenced in a study of shared T cell receptors in the human thymus (TCRdb year 2021). The library was produced with the immunoSEQ multiplex PCR assay. The immuneACCESS repertoire file appears here via TCRdb, limited to in-frame rearrangements. These files lack a portion of the clones; in checked studies, under half of the deficit traces to unresolved V genes, and the cause of the others is not known. Within this sample are approximately 660,000 clones, with around 87% of them counted one time only. 0.01% of the sample lies in the top ten. These data were also reused for a study on human thymus T cells.

The sample taken for sequencing was thymocytes. The receptors originated from a boy under two years old with a congenital heart defect. Donor details come from another sample of the same person, matched by shared clones.

This chain links TRBV27 with TRBJ2-7; TRBD1 matches at 7 bases. The germline CDR1 and CDR2 sequences are MNHEY and SMNVEV (reference sequence). V shed 5 bases and J 5 bases; nucleotides not matched to a gene: 9. The CDR3 is 14 residues long. The CDR3 DNA reads TGTGCCAGCAGTCCAAGACAGGGTCGCCACGAGCAGTACTTC. It is translated as CASSPRQGRHEQYF.

DNA for the CDR3: TGTGCCAGCAGCTTAAGAGGGATAGCGATGAGCACAGATACGCAGTATTTT. As protein: CASSLRGIAMSTDTQYF. This chain joins TRBV11-3 and TRBJ2-3; D perhaps matches TRBD2 (5 bases). The CDR3 totals 17 residues. The V and J ends lost 2 bases and 0 bases respectively, with 15 bases between them. Germline CDR1 reads SGHNT; CDR2 reads YENEEA.

The chain recombines TRBV9 with TRBJ2-1; 8 nucleotides align to TRBD1. V lost 6 bases, J lost 4 bases, and 9 bases stayed unmatched. Per germline, CDR1 SGDLS and CDR2 YYNGEE. The CDR3 is 15 amino acids. CDR3 sequence: CASTRGRGPYNEQFF. The CDR3 DNA reads as TGTGCCAGCACCCGAGGCAGGGGGCCATACAATGAGCAGTTCTTC.

V gene TRBV6-5 combines with J gene TRBJ1-2; D call uncertain. V gave up 6 bases and J gave up 1 base, with 9 bases separating them. The CDR3 length is 13 residues. The germline V gene has CDR1 MNHEY and CDR2 SVGAGI. CDR3 sequence reads: CASSKTSNYGYTF. The CDR3 DNA sequence: TGTGCCAGCAGCAAAACAAGTAACTATGGCTACACCTTC.

The rearrangement uses TRBV25-1 and TRBJ2-2; 10 nucleotides match TRBD2. The germline V gene encodes CDR1 MGHDK and CDR2 SYGVNS. The V and J ends lost 0 bases and 3 bases, in that order; junction bases with no gene match: 4. The CDR3 is 17 residues long. CDR3 loop: CASSEYLSGRDTGELFF. CDR3 nucleotides: TGTGCCAGCAGTGAATATCTGAGCGGGAGGGACACCGGGGAGCTGTTTTTT. Drawing the rest from reference TRBV25-1 and TRBJ2-2, the complete variable domain is EADIYQTPRYLVIGTGKKITLECSQTMGHDKMYWYQQDPGMELHLIHYSYGVNSTEKGDLSSESTVSRIRTEHFPLTLESARPSHTSQYLCASSEYLSGRDTGELFFGEGSRLTVL.

This clone has only one observation. This chain connects TRBV7-6 to TRBJ2-2, with D perhaps TRBD1 (6 bases). The V and J ends lost 4 bases and 7 bases respectively, with 10 bases between them. Per germline, CDR1 SGHVS and CDR2 FNYEAQ. This CDR3 comprises 13 residues. CDR3 protein: CASSSGVIGELFF. DNA of the CDR3: TGTGCCAGCAGCTCAGGGGTTATCGGGGAGCTGTTTTTT.

This chain connects TRBV30 to TRBJ1-2; a possible D gene is TRBD1 (5 bases). Trimming removed 3 bases from V and 5 bases from J, with 7 bases in between. The CDR3 length is 11 residues. Germline CDR1 is GTSNPN and CDR2 is SVGIG (reference sequence). For the CDR3, the DNA is TGTGCCTGGAGGACAGTTTATGGCTACACCTTC. As protein: CAWRTVYGYTF.

The gene calls are TRBV5-6 and TRBJ2-5; 11 nucleotides match TRBD2. Germline CDR1 reads SGHDT; CDR2 reads YYEEEE. The CDR3 contains 16 residues. Trimming took 0 bases from V and 3 from J; bases not matched to a gene: 4. CDR3 residues: CASSLEPGLAEETQYF. The CDR3, as DNA: TGTGCCAGCAGCTTGGAACCGGGACTAGCGGAAGAGACCCAGTACTTC.

This chain uses TRBV28 with TRBJ2-1; D not certain. CDR3 length: 14 residues. V was pared by 7 bases and J by 1 base, with 11 bases between. Germline-derived CDR1 and CDR2 are MDHEN and SYDVKM. This CDR3 reads CASNAVPSYNEQFF. The DNA of the CDR3 is TGTGCCAGCAATGCGGTCCCATCCTACAATGAGCAGTTCTTC.

The V and J genes are TRBV7-8 and TRBJ1-3; D gene unclear. Trimming stripped 1 base from V and 0 bases from J, with 10 bases between. CDR1 is SGHVS and CDR2 is FQNEAQ in the germline V gene. CDR3 size: 16 residues. The CDR3 loop is CASSLVLRDSGNTIYF. Written as DNA, the CDR3 is TGTGCCAGCAGCTTAGTACTGAGGGACTCTGGAAACACCATATATTTT.

V and J are TRBV19 and TRBJ1-3, with D possibly matching TRBD1 (6 bases). CDR1 and CDR2 (germline): LNHDA, SQIVND (reference sequence). Trimming shortened V by 5 bases and J by 0 bases, and 14 bases separated the two germline ends. The CDR3 is 16 amino acids. CDR3 bases: TGTGCCAGTAGTGTGACAGGTGACCTCTCTGGAAACACCATATATTTT. This sequence encodes CASSVTGDLSGNTIYF.

This clone was counted only a few times. The V and J genes are TRBV6-1 and TRBJ2-7; 7 positions match TRBD1. V gave up 6 bases and J gave up 1 base; unmatched junction bases: 9. The germline CDR1 and CDR2 sequences are MNHNS and SASEGT. This CDR3 region has 15 residues. The CDR3 DNA reads as TGTGCCAGCAGACTGGAACAGGGGAGATCCTACGAGCAGTACTTC. Protein: CASRLEQGRSYEQYF.

The chain uses TRBV29-1 and TRBJ2-1; perhaps TRBD2 as D (5 bases). The CDR3 runs to 11 residues. Germline CDR1 is SQVTM and CDR2 is ANQGSEA. V was shortened by 3 bases and J by 5 bases, with 5 bases between the two germline ends. The CDR3 nucleotides read TGCAGCGTTGACGGGAACAATGAGCAGTTCTTC. Protein sequence: CSVDGNNEQFF.

The CDR3 loop reads CASSQMGREETQYF. Written as DNA, the CDR3 is TGTGCCAGCAGCCAAATGGGTAGGGAGGAGACCCAGTACTTC. V and J are TRBV4-2 and TRBJ2-5; weak D call: TRBD2 (5 bases). The V gene's germline CDR1 is LGHNA and CDR2 YNFKEQ. CDR3 length equals 14 residues. V was pared by 2 bases and J by 5 bases, with 12 bases between.